The clone carrying this TCR beta chain was seen many times. Its antigen is still unknown. Scientists recovered RNA and DNA together from roughly 20-30 mg of unsorted bulk tissue. The patients had histopathologically diagnosed primary liver carcinoma, and their disease was treated by surgical resection. The investigators made TCR beta cDNA from around 540 ng total RNA, using a constant-region primer. Employing slightly modified ARM-PCR, three nested multiplex PCR rounds were run, and these gave rise to the TCR beta libraries. Using its own MiXCR run on the multiplex PCR reads, TCRdb lists one record per CDR3 protein. Of roughly 120,000 distinct CDR3 sequences in the sample, around 64% were seen once. This specimen comes from a study of tumor-infiltrating lymphocytes in primary liver carcinoma. General observations from the study: When set against blood, tumors had a significantly higher top-250-clone fraction (p = 0.039).

The sequenced material came from liver tumor tissue from sampling region 3. Subset: tumor region T3, left-lateral pole. The TCR originated in an older woman with primary liver carcinoma and hepatitis B virus infection.

The CDR3 DNA reads TGTGCCAGCAGCTTAGATACCGGGACAGGGAACACTGAAGCTTTCTTT. This encodes CASSLDTGTGNTEAFF. The chain joins TRBV7-9 to TRBJ1-1; TRBD1 matches 8 bases. Germline assignment: CDR1 SEHNR and CDR2 FQNEAQ (reference sequence). The ends lost 1 base at V and 1 base at J; junction bases unmatched: 5. This CDR3 is built from 16 residues.